These 28 T cell receptor beta chains originate from one sample sequenced in a study of T cell responses to AZD1222 COVID-19 vaccine. Profiled with immunoSEQ multiplex PCR; TCRdb holds only in-frame clones, not every one. Found here are roughly 160,000 clones, 94% of them singletons; the top ten hold approximately 0.69%. The sequencing used peripheral blood, collected on day 0 of AZD1222 vaccination. These TCRs come from an adult in good health.

V gene TRBV5-4 combines with J gene TRBJ2-2; D is unresolved. Trimming shortened V by 2 bases and J by 8 bases, and 10 bases separated the two germline ends. The CDR3 totals 13 residues. The germline CDR1 and CDR2 sequences are SGHNT and YYREEE (reference sequence). The CDR3 DNA follows: TGTGCCAGCAGCTTCCCCCCCCGTGGGGAGCTGTTTTTT. Its protein product is CASSFPPRGELFF.

The genes are TRBV14 and TRBJ1-4; D is uncertain. This CDR3 comprises 15 residues. Germline lookup yields CDR1 SGHDN and CDR2 FVKESK. Between the trimmed V and J ends, which lost 0 bases and 4 bases, there was a span of 9 bases. The CDR3 loop is CASSQDGRFNEKLFF. In nucleotides, the CDR3 is TGTGCCAGCAGCCAAGACGGACGATTTAATGAAAAACTGTTTTTT.

V gene TRBV5-1 combines with J gene TRBJ2-3; TRBD2 might be the D (6 bases). Per the germline V gene, CDR1 is SGHRS and CDR2 is YFSETQ. The CDR3 is 14 residues long. The ends were cut back, 2 bases at V and 3 bases at J, with 10 bases in the middle. CDR3 nucleotides: TGCGCCAGCAGCTTTTCACTAGCAACAGATACGCAGTATTTT. Translation: CASSFSLATDTQYF.

The rearrangement uses TRBV19 and TRBJ1-5, with TRBD1 as a possible D gene (5 bases). CDR1 and CDR2 from the germline V gene are LNHDA and SQIVND (reference sequence). The V and J ends lost 5 bases and 4 bases respectively, with 18 bases between them. This CDR3 comprises 16 residues. The CDR3 DNA reads TGTGCCAGTAGTGGGGGGACTACCTGGAGTAATCAGCCCCAGCATTTT. Its protein product is CASSGGTTWSNQPQHF. Together with reference TRBV19 and TRBJ1-5, the CDR3 gives the full variable domain: DGGITQSPKYLFRKEGQNVTLSCEQNLNHDAMYWYRQDPGQGLRLIYYSQIVNDFQKGDIAEGYSVSREKKESFPLTVTSAQKNPTAFYLCASSGGTTWSNQPQHFGDGTRLSIL.

The chain couples TRBV18 to TRBJ1-1; tentative D call: TRBD1 (6 bases). This CDR3 has 12 amino acids. Germline-derived CDR1 and CDR2 are KGHSH and LQKENI. V was trimmed by 6 bases and J by 7 bases, leaving 12 bases between them. CDR3: CASSLGGGEAFF. DNA for the CDR3: TGTGCCAGCTCCCTCGGAGGGGGTGAAGCTTTCTTT.

This clone was observed once. V usage is TRBV13 and J usage is TRBJ2-7, with D possibly being TRBD1 or TRBD2 (5 bases each). The CDR3 consists of 14 residues. Per germline, CDR1 PRHDT and CDR2 FYEKMQ (reference sequence). The germline V and J ends were trimmed by 6 bases and 3 bases, with 15 bases remaining between them. The CDR3 DNA is TGTGCCAGCAGTTTTCCGGGACGGCGCTACGAGCAGTACTTC. Its protein is CASSFPGRRYEQYF.

V gene TRBV6-5 combines with J gene TRBJ1-1; D perhaps matches TRBD1 (6 bases). V shed 4 bases and J shed 0 bases, with 12 bases lying between them. The germline CDR1 and CDR2 sequences are MNHEY and SVGAGI. The CDR3 spans 15 residues. CDR3: CASSFGDTLNTEAFF. DNA for the CDR3: TGTGCCAGCAGTTTCGGGGACACCTTGAACACTGAAGCTTTCTTT.

The chain is built from TRBV19 and TRBJ1-5; D gene unclear. The CDR3 has 14 residues. Deletions cut 4 bases from V and 4 bases from J, with 11 bases between. Germline CDR1 LNHDA, CDR2 SQIVND (reference sequence). CDR3 sequence: CASSTVERNQPQHF. The CDR3 DNA reads TGTGCCAGTAGTACCGTGGAGAGGAATCAGCCCCAGCATTTT.

This clone was seen just once. In the same sample, other DNA sequences code for this CDR3. J is TRBJ2-3 and V is TRBV12-3 or TRBV12-4, with a tentative D call TRBD1 (6 bases). CDR3 size: 12 residues. Trimming removed 6 bases at V and 4 bases at J, with 8 bases between. In nucleotides, the CDR3 is TGTGCCAGCAGACAGGGAGCAGATACGCAGTATTTT. Encoded protein: CASRQGADTQYF.

This chain joins TRBV12-3 or TRBV12-4 and TRBJ1-3; D gene ambiguous. Trimming left V 3 bases short and J 9 bases short, with 9 bases between. The CDR3 is 12 residues long. CDR3 loop: CASSLGGSTIYF. The CDR3 nucleotides are TGTGCCAGCAGTTTGGGAGGGAGCACCATATATTTT.

V usage is TRBV24-1 and J usage is TRBJ2-1; D is perhaps TRBD2 (6 bases). The germline CDR1 and CDR2 sequences are KGHDR and SFDVKD. Between the trimmed V and J ends, which lost 6 bases and 10 bases, there was a span of 18 bases. The CDR3 consists of 14 residues. The CDR3 coding sequence is TGTGCCACCAGTAGCCCCACTACTAGCTCCGAGCAGTTCTTC. The encoded protein is CATSSPTTSSEQFF.

V gene TRBV11-2 combines with J gene TRBJ2-3; D gene unclear. The CDR3 has 12 amino acids. Germline values: CDR1 SGHAT, CDR2 FQNNGV. Trimming removed 2 bases from V and 6 bases from J, with 6 bases in between. The CDR3 protein is CASSLWADTQYF. The CDR3, as DNA: TGTGCCAGCAGCTTATGGGCTGATACGCAGTATTTT.

The V and J genes are TRBV10-3 and TRBJ1-5; possible D gene TRBD1, 6 bases. CDR3 size: 17 residues. CDR1 ENHRY and CDR2 SYGVKD come from the germline V gene. With 2 bases removed from V and 6 bases from J, the gap between germline ends came to 20 bases. The CDR3 nucleotides are TGTGCCATCAGTGAGCCGAGGGGTCTGACAGGTAGTCAGCCCCAGCATTTT. It is translated as CAISEPRGLTGSQPQHF.

The genes are TRBV10-1 and TRBJ1-1, with unresolved D. The CDR3 length is 12 residues. CDR1 and CDR2 from the germline V gene are WNHNN and SYGVQD (reference sequence). V was pared by 8 bases and J by 4 bases, with 11 bases between. The CDR3 nucleotides are TGCGCCAGCGAGGTGGGCGGCACTGAAGCTTTCTTT. Protein sequence: CASEVGGTEAFF.

The V gene is TRBV3-1 (or the pseudogene TRBV3-2), the J gene TRBJ2-2; 9 bases align to TRBD1. The CDR3 is made up of 20 amino acids. Germline V gene data show CDR1 as LGHDT and CDR2 as YNNKEL (reference sequence). V was pared by 0 bases and J by 3 bases, with 14 bases of the junction left unmatched. Written as DNA, the CDR3 is TGTGCCAGCAGCCAAGACCGGACAGGGGACCCCATTCCTCACACCGGGGAGCTGTTTTTT. Amino acid sequence: CASSQDRTGDPIPHTGELFF.

The chain combines TRBV6-5 with TRBJ1-5, with D perhaps matching TRBD1 (5 bases). The germline CDR1 and CDR2 sequences are MNHEY and SVGAGI. V lost 5 bases, J lost 0 bases, and 11 bases lay in between. This CDR3 spans 15 amino acids. This CDR3 is CASSNYRLSNQPQHF. The CDR3 DNA sequence: TGTGCCAGCAGTAACTACAGGCTTAGCAATCAGCCCCAGCATTTT.

The rearrangement links TRBV28 to TRBJ2-3, with 10 bases matching TRBD2. The junction had 17 bases not matched to a gene; V was cut back by 4 bases and J by 4 bases. This CDR3 has 19 amino acids. The V gene's germline CDR1 is MDHEN and CDR2 SYDVKM. In nucleotides, the CDR3 is TGTGCCAGCAGTTCAAAGATCACTTCACTAGCGGGAAGTGCAGATACGCAGTATTTT. Translating it yields CASSSKITSLAGSADTQYF. Based on the CDR3 plus reference TRBV28 and TRBJ2-3, the full variable domain is DVKVTQSSRYLVKRTGEKVFLECVQDMDHENMFWYRQDPGLGLRLIYFSYDVKMKEKGDIPEGYSVSREKKERFSLILESASTNQTSMYLCASSSKITSLAGSADTQYFGPGTRLTVL.

J is TRBJ1-3 and V is TRBV4-1; unclear D gene. Germline V gene sequence: CDR1 MGHRA, CDR2 YSYEKL. Trimming removed 2 bases from V and 0 bases from J, with 11 bases in between. CDR3 length: 16 residues. As DNA, the CDR3 is TGCGCCAGCAGCCAACCCCCACTGCGCTCTGGAAACACCATATATTTT. Residues: CASSQPPLRSGNTIYF.

The genes are TRBV5-1 and TRBJ1-2; D not certain. The CDR3 has 13 residues. Germline-derived CDR1 and CDR2 are SGHRS and YFSETQ. The V end was cut by 4 bases, the J end by 2 bases, with 9 bases between. The CDR3: CASSTTVNYGYTF. The CDR3, as DNA: TGCGCCAGCAGCACGACGGTGAACTATGGCTACACCTTC. The entire variable domain, with the rest obtained from reference TRBV5-1 and TRBJ1-2, is as follows: KAGVTQTPRYLIKTRGQQVTLSCSPISGHRSVSWYQQTPGQGLQFLFEYFSETQRNKGNFPGRFSGRQFSNSRSEMNVSTLELGDSALYLCASSTTVNYGYTFGSGTRLTVV.

This clone is a singleton in its sample. The genes are TRBV7-3 and TRBJ2-3, with D unresolved. Germline lookup yields CDR1 SGHTA and CDR2 FQGTGA. The V and J ends lost 5 bases and 0 bases respectively, with 12 bases between them. The CDR3 covers 15 residues. The CDR3 loop is CASSARSSSTDTQYF. CDR3 coding DNA: TGTGCCAGCAGCGCCCGTAGCAGTAGCACAGATACGCAGTATTTT.

The rearrangement uses TRBV6-2 or TRBV6-3 and TRBJ1-1; a possible D gene is TRBD1 (6 bases). The V end lost 0 bases, the J end lost 0 bases, and 11 bases lay between the germline ends. The CDR3 is 16 amino acids. The germline gives CDR1 MNHEY, CDR2 SVGEGT. The CDR3 nucleotides are TGTGCCAGCAGTTACTCCCGTGGACAGTTGAACACTGAAGCTTTCTTT. This translates into CASSYSRGQLNTEAFF.

The chain has TRBV10-3 and TRBJ1-2; tentatively, D is TRBD1 (6 bases). The V end was cut by 10 bases, the J end by 5 bases, with 17 bases between. This CDR3 comprises 13 residues. Germline CDR1 ENHRY, CDR2 SYGVKD. The CDR3 sequence: CAKWDTSRYGYTF. The CDR3 DNA reads TGTGCCAAATGGGACACTTCCCGATATGGCTACACCTTC.

V gene TRBV4-1 combines with J gene TRBJ2-2; 12 positions match TRBD2. Germline lookup yields CDR1 MGHRA and CDR2 YSYEKL. The CDR3 loop spans 16 amino acids. J gave up 6 bases and V 3 bases, and 5 bases lay outside the gene matches. The CDR3 is CASSQAGTSGPGELFF. DNA for the CDR3: TGCGCCAGCAGCCAGGCCGGGACTAGCGGGCCCGGGGAGCTGTTTTTT.

The chain carries TRBV6-5 and TRBJ1-3; TRBD1 agrees at 7 bases. After removal of 1 base from V and 0 bases from J, the junction contained 3 bases not matched to a gene. The germline gives CDR1 MNHEY, CDR2 SVGAGI. CDR3 size: 16 residues. CDR3 bases: TGTGCCAGCAGTTACTACGGGACAGCCTCTGGAAACACCATATATTTT. Its protein product is CASSYYGTASGNTIYF.

The rearrangement joins TRBV29-1 to TRBJ2-7; D call uncertain. CDR3 size: 10 residues. Germline lookup yields CDR1 SQVTM and CDR2 ANQGSEA. Trimming took 6 bases from V and 10 from J, leaving 13 bases between them. CDR3 amino acids: CSVRDQAQYF. The CDR3 nucleotides are TGCAGCGTCCGTGATCAAGCCCAGTACTTC.

CDR3 in DNA: TGTGCCAGCAGTGCCGGGGGCTCTGGAAACACCATATATTTT. Amino acids: CASSAGGSGNTIYF. The rearrangement joins TRBV25-1 to TRBJ1-3; D perhaps matches TRBD1 (5 bases). The CDR3 has 14 residues. Between the trimmed V and J ends, which lost 4 bases and 0 bases, there was a span of 7 bases. Per the germline V gene, CDR1 is MGHDK and CDR2 is SYGVNS.

The V call is TRBV2, the J call TRBJ2-7, with 9 bases aligning to TRBD1. V lost 10 bases to trimming and J lost 3 bases; unmatched junction nucleotides: 16. Germline V gives CDR1 SNHLY, CDR2 FYNNEI. CDR3 length equals 16 residues. This CDR3 reads CATRRFRTGANYEQYF. The CDR3 nucleotides are TGTGCCACTAGAAGGTTTCGGACAGGGGCGAACTACGAGCAGTACTTC.

In nucleotides, the CDR3 is TGTGCCAGCGGGAGGTCAGAGACCCAGTACTTC. It is translated as CASGRSETQYF. The chain links TRBV10-3 to TRBJ2-5, with TRBD2 identical over 8 bases. This CDR3 has 11 amino acids. CDR1 is ENHRY and CDR2 is SYGVKD in the germline V gene. Trimming took 10 bases from V and 4 from J; bases not matched to a gene: 2.